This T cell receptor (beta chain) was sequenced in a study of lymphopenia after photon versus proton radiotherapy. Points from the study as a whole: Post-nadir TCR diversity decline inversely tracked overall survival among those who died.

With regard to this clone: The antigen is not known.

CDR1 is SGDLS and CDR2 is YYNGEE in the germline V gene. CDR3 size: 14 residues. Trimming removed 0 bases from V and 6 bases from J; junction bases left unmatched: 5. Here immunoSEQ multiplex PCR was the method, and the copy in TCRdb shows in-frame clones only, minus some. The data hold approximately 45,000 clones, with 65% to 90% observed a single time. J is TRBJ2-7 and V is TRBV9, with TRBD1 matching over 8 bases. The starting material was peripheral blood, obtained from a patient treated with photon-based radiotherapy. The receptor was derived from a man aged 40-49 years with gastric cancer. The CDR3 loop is CASSVASGGVEQYF. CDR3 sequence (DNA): TGTGCCAGCAGCGTAGCTTCAGGGGGCGTCGAGCAGTACTTC.